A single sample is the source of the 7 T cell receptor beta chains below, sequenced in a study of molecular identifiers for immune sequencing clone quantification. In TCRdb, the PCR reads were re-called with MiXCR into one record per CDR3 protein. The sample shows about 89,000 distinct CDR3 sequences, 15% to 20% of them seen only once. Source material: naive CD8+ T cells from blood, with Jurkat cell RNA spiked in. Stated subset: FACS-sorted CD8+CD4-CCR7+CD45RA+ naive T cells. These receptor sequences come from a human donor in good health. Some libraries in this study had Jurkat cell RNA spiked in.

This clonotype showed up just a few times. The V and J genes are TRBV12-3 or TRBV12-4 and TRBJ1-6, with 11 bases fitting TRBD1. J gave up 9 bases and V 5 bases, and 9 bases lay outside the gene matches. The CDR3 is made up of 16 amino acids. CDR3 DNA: TGTGCCAGCAGTGACCCCCGGGACAGGGGGACTTCACCCCTCCACTTT. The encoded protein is CASSDPRDRGTSPLHF.

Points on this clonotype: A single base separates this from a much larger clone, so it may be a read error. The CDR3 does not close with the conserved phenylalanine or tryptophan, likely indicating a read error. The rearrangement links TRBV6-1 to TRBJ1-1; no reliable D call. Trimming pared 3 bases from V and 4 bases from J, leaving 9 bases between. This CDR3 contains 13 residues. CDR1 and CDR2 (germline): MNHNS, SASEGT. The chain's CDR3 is CASSEPGRTEAFL. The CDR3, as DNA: TGTGCCAGCAGTGAGCCCGGACGCACTGAAGCTTTCCTT.

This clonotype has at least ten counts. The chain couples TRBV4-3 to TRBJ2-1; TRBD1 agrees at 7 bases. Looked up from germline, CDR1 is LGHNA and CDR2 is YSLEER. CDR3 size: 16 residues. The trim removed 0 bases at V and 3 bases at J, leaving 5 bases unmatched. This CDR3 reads CASSQDSTGNYNEQFF. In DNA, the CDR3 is TGCGCCAGCAGCCAAGATTCGACAGGGAACTACAATGAGCAGTTCTTC.

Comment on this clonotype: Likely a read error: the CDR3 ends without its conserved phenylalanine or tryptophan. This CDR3 is CASSFGGGSYEQYS. In nucleotides, the CDR3 is TGCGCCAGCAGCTTCGGCGGGGGCTCCTACGAGCAGTACTCC. The chain employs TRBV7-9 and TRBJ2-7; TRBD2 matches 7 bases. CDR3 length: 14 residues. Germline CDR1 and CDR2: SEHNR and FQNEAQ (reference sequence).

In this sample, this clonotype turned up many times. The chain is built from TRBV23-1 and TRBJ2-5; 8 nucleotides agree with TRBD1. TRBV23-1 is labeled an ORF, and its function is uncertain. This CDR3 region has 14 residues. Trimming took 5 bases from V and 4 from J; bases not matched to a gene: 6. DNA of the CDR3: TGCGCCAGCAGTGTCTACGACAGGGGAGAGACCCAGTACTTC. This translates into CASSVYDRGETQYF.

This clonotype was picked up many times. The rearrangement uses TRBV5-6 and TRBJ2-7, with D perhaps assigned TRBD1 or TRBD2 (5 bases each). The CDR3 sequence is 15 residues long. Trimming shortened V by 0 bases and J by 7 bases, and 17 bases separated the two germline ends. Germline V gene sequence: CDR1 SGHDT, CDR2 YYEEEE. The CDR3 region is CASSLDWDLDSEQYF. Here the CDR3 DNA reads TGTGCCAGCAGCTTGGATTGGGACCTCGACTCAGAGCAGTACTTC.

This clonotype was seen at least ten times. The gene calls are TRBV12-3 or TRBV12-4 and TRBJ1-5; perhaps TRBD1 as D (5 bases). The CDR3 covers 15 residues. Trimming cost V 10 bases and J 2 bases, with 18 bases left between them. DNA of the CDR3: TGTGCCACCAGCGAGGGGCAGGTGGGCAATCAGCCCCAGCATTTT. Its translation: CATSEGQVGNQPQHF.